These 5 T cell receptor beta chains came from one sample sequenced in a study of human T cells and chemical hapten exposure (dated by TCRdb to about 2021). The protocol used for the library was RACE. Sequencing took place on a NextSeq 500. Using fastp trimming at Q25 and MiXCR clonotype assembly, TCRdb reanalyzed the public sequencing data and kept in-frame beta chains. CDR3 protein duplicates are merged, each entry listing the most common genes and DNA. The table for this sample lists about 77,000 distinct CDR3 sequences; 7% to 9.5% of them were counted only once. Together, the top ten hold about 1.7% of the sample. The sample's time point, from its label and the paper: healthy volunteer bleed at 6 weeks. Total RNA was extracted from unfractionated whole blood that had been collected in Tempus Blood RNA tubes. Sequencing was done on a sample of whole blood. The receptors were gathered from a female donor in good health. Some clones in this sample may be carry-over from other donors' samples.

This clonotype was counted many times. The CDR3 here is CSALGQPTNEKLFF. The CDR3 nucleotides read TGCAGTGCTTTGGGACAGCCCACTAATGAAAAACTGTTTTTT. The chain combines TRBV20-1 with TRBJ1-4; TRBD1 agrees at 7 bases. From germline, CDR1 is DFQATT and CDR2 SNEGSKA (reference sequence). The CDR3 spans 14 residues. Unmatched junction bases numbered 5, after V lost 5 bases and J lost 2 bases.

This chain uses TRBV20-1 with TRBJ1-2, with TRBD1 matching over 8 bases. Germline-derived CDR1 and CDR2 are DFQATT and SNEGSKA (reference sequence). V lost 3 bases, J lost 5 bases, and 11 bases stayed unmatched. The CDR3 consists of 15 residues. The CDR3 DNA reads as TGCAGTGCTAGTCACGTTCAGGGGGCGAGATATGGCTACACCTTC. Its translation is CSASHVQGARYGYTF.

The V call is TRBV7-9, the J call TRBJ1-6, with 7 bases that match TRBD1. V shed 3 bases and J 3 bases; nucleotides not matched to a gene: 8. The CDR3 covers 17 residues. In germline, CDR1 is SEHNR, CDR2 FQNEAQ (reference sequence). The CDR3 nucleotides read TGTGCCAGCAGCTTCATTCCGGGACAGATCTATAATTCACCCCTCCACTTT. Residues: CASSFIPGQIYNSPLHF.

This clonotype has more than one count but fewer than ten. CDR3 DNA sequence: TGTGCCAGCAGCGGCGGGGGACAGGGTGGAGAAAAACTGTTTTTT. This encodes CASSGGGQGGEKLFF. This rearrangement joins TRBV5-4 to TRBJ1-4; 9 nucleotides agree with TRBD1. J was trimmed by 8 bases and V by 4 bases; bases with no gene match: 9. Germline-derived CDR1 and CDR2 are SGHNT and YYREEE (reference sequence). This CDR3 comprises 15 residues.

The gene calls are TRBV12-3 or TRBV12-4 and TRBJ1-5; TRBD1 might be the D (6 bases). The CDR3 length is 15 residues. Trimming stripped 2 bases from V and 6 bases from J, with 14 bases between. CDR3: CASSLKPGQGQPQHF. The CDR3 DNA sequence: TGTGCCAGCAGTTTAAAGCCGGGACAAGGTCAGCCCCAGCATTTT.